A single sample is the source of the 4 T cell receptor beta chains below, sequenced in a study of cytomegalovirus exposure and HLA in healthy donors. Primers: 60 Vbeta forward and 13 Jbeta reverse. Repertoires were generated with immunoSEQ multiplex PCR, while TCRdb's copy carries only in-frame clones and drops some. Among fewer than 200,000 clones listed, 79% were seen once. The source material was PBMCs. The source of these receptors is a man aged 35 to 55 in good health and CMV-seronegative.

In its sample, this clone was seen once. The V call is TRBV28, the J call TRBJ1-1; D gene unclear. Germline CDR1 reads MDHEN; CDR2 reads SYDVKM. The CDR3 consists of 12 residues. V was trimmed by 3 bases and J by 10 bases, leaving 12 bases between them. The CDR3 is CASSFEVYRAFF. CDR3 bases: TGTGCCAGCAGTTTCGAGGTGTATCGAGCTTTCTTT.

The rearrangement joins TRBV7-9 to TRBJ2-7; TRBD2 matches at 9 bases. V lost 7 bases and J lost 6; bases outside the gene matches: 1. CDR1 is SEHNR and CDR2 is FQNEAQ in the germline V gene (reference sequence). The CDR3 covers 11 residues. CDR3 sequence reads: CASMTSGEQYF. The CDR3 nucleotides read TGTGCCAGCATGACTAGCGGCGAGCAGTACTTC.

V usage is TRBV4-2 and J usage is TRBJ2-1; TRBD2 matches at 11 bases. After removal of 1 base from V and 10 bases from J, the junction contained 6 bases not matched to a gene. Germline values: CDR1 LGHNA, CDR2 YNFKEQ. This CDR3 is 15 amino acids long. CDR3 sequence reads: CASSQGASGRYEQFF. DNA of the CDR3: TGTGCCAGCAGCCAAGGGGCTAGCGGGAGGTACGAGCAGTTCTTC.

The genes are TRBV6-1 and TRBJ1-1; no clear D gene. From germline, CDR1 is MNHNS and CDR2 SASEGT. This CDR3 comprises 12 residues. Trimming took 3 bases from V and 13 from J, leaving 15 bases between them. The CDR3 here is CASSEEVRWGFF. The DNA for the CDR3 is TGTGCCAGCAGTGAGGAGGTTAGGTGGGGTTTCTTT.